Presented here are 20 T cell receptor beta chains from one specimen sequenced in a study of blood T cell repertoires in COVID-19. The method was immunoSEQ multiplex PCR; TCRdb's version includes in-frame clones alone and lacks a portion of them. This table holds approximately 390,000 clones, 88% found once. Sequencing was done on a sample of PBMCs or T cells enriched from blood (not recorded which). The receptors originated from a woman aged 40-49 years with acute COVID-19.

The chain combines TRBV7-2 with TRBJ2-3; D perhaps matches TRBD2 (5 bases). The V end lost 2 bases, the J end lost 4 bases, and 10 bases lay between the germline ends. There are 14 residues in the CDR3. CDR1 is SGHTA and CDR2 is FQGNSA in the germline V gene. The DNA for the CDR3 is TGTGCCAGCAGCTTAACTAGGCTCTCAGATACGCAGTATTTT. This codes for CASSLTRLSDTQYF.

This clone was seen only a few times. The chain carries TRBV10-3 and TRBJ1-2; TRBD1 matches 8 bases. After removal of 6 bases from V and 5 bases from J, the junction contained 8 bases not matched to a gene. CDR1 is ENHRY, CDR2 SYGVKD, per germline. The CDR3 totals 14 residues. The CDR3, as DNA: TGTGCCATCAGAGGACAGGGAGACCTATATGGCTACACCTTC. It specifies CAIRGQGDLYGYTF.

In the case of this clone: The sample contains more than one DNA sequence encoding this CDR3. The chain has TRBV5-1 and TRBJ2-5, with unresolved D. The CDR3 has 12 amino acids. V was shortened by 0 bases and J by 4 bases, with 4 bases between the two germline ends. Germline assignment: CDR1 SGHRS and CDR2 YFSETQ. The CDR3, as DNA: TGCGCCAGCAGCTTGGCCAGAGAGACCCAGTACTTC. Translating it yields CASSLARETQYF.

This clone appeared a single time. V gene TRBV3-1 (or the pseudogene TRBV3-2) combines with J gene TRBJ1-1; 7 bases agree with TRBD1. CDR3 length equals 14 residues. V was clipped by 8 bases and J by 2 bases; unmatched bases: 8. The germline CDR1 and CDR2 sequences are LGHDT and YNNKEL (reference sequence). The CDR3 sequence is CASGGQDANTEAFF. The CDR3 nucleotides read TGTGCCAGCGGCGGACAGGACGCCAACACTGAAGCTTTCTTT.

The chain is built from TRBV3-1 (or the pseudogene TRBV3-2) and TRBJ2-3, with 7 bases that match TRBD2. This CDR3 comprises 14 residues. V lost 3 bases and J lost 2; bases outside the gene matches: 2. The germline gives CDR1 LGHDT, CDR2 YNNKEL (reference sequence). The CDR3 loop reads CASSHGTTTDTQYF. The CDR3, as DNA: TGTGCCAGCAGCCACGGGACTACCACAGATACGCAGTATTTT.

This chain links TRBV6-4 with TRBJ1-2, with D maybe TRBD1 (6 bases). The V end was cut by 0 bases, the J end by 4 bases, with 12 bases between. Germline lookup yields CDR1 MRHNA and CDR2 SNTAGT. This CDR3 has 15 amino acids. CDR3 amino acids: CASSDSPGVFYGYTF. The CDR3 DNA reads as TGTGCCAGCAGTGACTCTCCAGGGGTTTTCTATGGCTACACCTTC.

This clone was counted only a few times. This chain links TRBV7-9 with TRBJ2-1; weak D call: TRBD2 (6 bases). The germline gives CDR1 SEHNR, CDR2 FQNEAQ (reference sequence). The CDR3 is 15 amino acids. The V end lost 2 bases, the J end lost 10 bases, and 18 bases lay between the germline ends. CDR3 in amino acids: CASSLRSGFLWEQFF. In DNA, the CDR3 is TGTGCCAGCAGCTTACGGAGCGGGTTTCTTTGGGAGCAGTTCTTC. Using reference TRBV7-9 and TRBJ2-1 for the parts outside the CDR3, the full variable domain is DTGVSQNPRHKITKRGQNVTFRCDPISEHNRLYWYRQTLGQGPEFLTYFQNEAQLEKSRLLSDRFSAERPKGSFSTLEIQRTEQGDSAMYLCASSLRSGFLWEQFFGPGTRLTVL.

CDR3 coding DNA: TGTGCCAGCAGCTCAGACGACGGGACAGGGTGGTACAATGAGCAGTTCTTC. Translated, it gives CASSSDDGTGWYNEQFF. This chain connects TRBV5-6 to TRBJ2-1; 9 positions match TRBD1. The germline V gene has CDR1 SGHDT and CDR2 YYEEEE. The CDR3 length is 17 residues. With V trimmed by 3 bases and J by 4 bases, 11 bases remained unmatched.

As DNA, the CDR3 is TGTGCCAGCAGTTACTCGTTGGGAGCCCCCCAGCATTTT. Translating it yields CASSYSLGAPQHF. The chain employs TRBV6-6 and TRBJ1-5; D uncertain. This CDR3 comprises 13 residues. CDR1 and CDR2 from the germline V gene are MNHNY and SVGAGI (reference sequence). Trimming stripped 0 bases from V and 10 bases from J, with 10 bases between.

The chain carries TRBV2 and TRBJ2-1; 12 nucleotides align to TRBD1. The trim removed 7 bases at V and 9 bases at J, leaving 4 bases unmatched. The germline CDR1 and CDR2 sequences are SNHLY and FYNNEI. This CDR3 region has 13 residues. The CDR3 reads CASIRDRGLEQFF. For the CDR3, the DNA is TGTGCCAGCATAAGGGACAGGGGGCTTGAGCAGTTCTTC.

The V gene is TRBV6-4, the J gene TRBJ2-5, with D uncertain. Germline CDR1 is MRHNA and CDR2 is SNTAGT. CDR3 length: 12 residues. V was trimmed by 7 bases and J by 4 bases, leaving 10 bases between them. DNA of the CDR3: TGTGCCAGCAAACGGAGATTAGAGACCCAGTACTTC. Protein: CASKRRLETQYF.

The V and J genes are TRBV2 and TRBJ1-1; no clear D. The V and J ends lost 8 bases and 5 bases respectively, with 15 bases between them. The CDR3 spans 13 residues. CDR1 and CDR2 (germline): SNHLY, FYNNEI. The CDR3 reads CASARGWRTEAFF. DNA of the CDR3: TGTGCCAGCGCCCGAGGTTGGAGGACTGAAGCTTTCTTT.

J is TRBJ2-5 and V is TRBV10-1; D perhaps matches TRBD1 (6 bases). This CDR3 is 14 amino acids long. Germline V gives CDR1 WNHNN, CDR2 SYGVQD (reference sequence). V was shortened by 3 bases and J by 4 bases, with 12 bases between the two germline ends. This chain's CDR3 is CASSDSRGGETQYF. In DNA, the CDR3 is TGCGCCAGCAGTGACTCCAGGGGTGGAGAGACCCAGTACTTC.

This sequence joins TRBV5-4 and TRBJ1-2, with no clear D. The ends were cut back, 4 bases at V and 4 bases at J, with 23 bases in the middle. The CDR3 has 17 amino acids. Germline V gene lookup returns CDR1 SGHNT and CDR2 YYREEE (reference sequence). CDR3 in DNA: TGTGCCAGCAGCGCGTCCGGGGTGCAGCGACTGAGCTATGGCTACACCTTC. Residues: CASSASGVQRLSYGYTF. The full variable domain, in which reference TRBV5-4 and TRBJ1-2 provide the parts outside the CDR3, is ETGVTQSPTHLIKTRGQQVTLRCSSQSGHNTVSWYQQALGQGPQFIFQYYREEENGRGNFPPRFSGLQFPNYSSELNVNALELDDSALYLCASSASGVQRLSYGYTFGSGTRLTVV.

Written as DNA, the CDR3 is TGTGCCAGCTCACCATCGGGACAGTTTTCACCCCTCCACTTT. Translation: CASSPSGQFSPLHF. The chain is built from TRBV18 and TRBJ1-6; 7 bases are shared with TRBD1. The CDR3 runs 14 residues. V dropped 2 bases and J dropped 9; count of bases not matched to a gene: 4. The germline gives CDR1 KGHSH, CDR2 LQKENI.

The CDR3 loop is CASSPMDSANTGELFF. CDR3 bases: TGTGCCAGCAGCCCCATGGACAGCGCGAACACCGGGGAGCTGTTTTTT. This rearrangement joins TRBV3-1 (or the pseudogene TRBV3-2) to TRBJ2-2; TRBD1 is a possible D gene (6 bases). Germline V gives CDR1 LGHDT, CDR2 YNNKEL (reference sequence). The CDR3 covers 16 residues. The germline V and J ends were trimmed by 4 bases and 0 bases, with 12 bases remaining between them.

The chain combines TRBV6-5 with TRBJ2-5; no clear D. Germline CDR1 is MNHEY and CDR2 is SVGAGI. V lost 6 bases and J 4 bases, leaving 12 bases between the germline ends. CDR3 length equals 13 residues. The CDR3 loop is CASSPSRLETQYF. CDR3 DNA sequence: TGTGCCAGCAGCCCGTCGCGGCTAGAGACCCAGTACTTC.

This clone was detected once. The CDR3 region is CASSSRVTANTEAFF. CDR3 nucleotide sequence: TGTGCCAGCAGTTCCAGAGTCACAGCAAACACTGAAGCTTTCTTT. The chain uses TRBV6-5 and TRBJ1-1; D call uncertain. The germline V gene has CDR1 MNHEY and CDR2 SVGAGI. The V and J ends lost 4 bases and 2 bases respectively, with 14 bases between them. The CDR3 contains 15 residues.

This chain links TRBV3-1 (or the pseudogene TRBV3-2) with TRBJ2-7; D call uncertain. CDR3 length: 16 residues. CDR1 and CDR2 from the germline V gene are LGHDT and YNNKEL (reference sequence). V gave up 0 bases and J gave up 1 base, with 13 bases separating them. CDR3 nucleotides: TGTGCCAGCAGCCAAGATATGAGTGTCGGGTCCTACGAGCAGTACTTC. This translates into CASSQDMSVGSYEQYF.

The chain employs TRBV5-1 and TRBJ2-7, with 7 bases lining up with TRBD1. Looked up from germline, CDR1 is SGHRS and CDR2 is YFSETQ. The CDR3 extends over 14 amino acids. V trimming: 3 bases; J trimming: 2 bases; junction bases outside the gene matches: 5. The CDR3 here is CASSSTTGAYEQYF. CDR3 bases: TGCGCCAGCAGCTCGACAACAGGGGCCTACGAGCAGTACTTC.